Presented here are 14 T cell receptor beta chains from one specimen sequenced in a study of patients and donors after allogeneic stem cell transplantation. TCRdb processed the RT-PCR reads anew with MiXCR; each CDR3 protein has one entry. The sample has 150,000 to 200,000 distinct CDR3 sequences; 30% are singletons. The material sequenced was blood, either unsorted or a sorted T cell fraction (not recorded which). The source is a human donor who was either an allogeneic HSCT recipient or a stem cell or donor lymphocyte infusion donor (not recorded which). It is not recorded whose cells these are; they may come from a transplant donor.

This clonotype was detected ten times or more. The V call is TRBV10-1, the J call TRBJ1-3; a weak D match, TRBD1 (6 bases). Trimming took 3 bases from V and 0 from J, leaving 15 bases between them. The CDR3 is 17 residues long. Germline assignment: CDR1 WNHNN and CDR2 SYGVQD (reference sequence). CDR3 sequence: CASSDSIRDISGNTIYF. The CDR3 DNA is TGCGCCAGCAGTGACAGTATCCGGGACATCTCTGGAAACACCATATATTTT.

This chain links TRBV4-3 with TRBJ1-6; D not certain. V was pared by 3 bases and J by 5 bases, with 11 bases between. Germline V gives CDR1 LGHNA, CDR2 YSLEER. This CDR3 has 15 amino acids. As DNA, the CDR3 is TGCGCCAGCAGCCAGATCCCAGACAATAATTCACCCCTCCACTTT. Its protein is CASSQIPDNNSPLHF.

This clonotype was found a few times. The chain couples TRBV6-5 to TRBJ1-5; TRBD1 aligns across 7 bases. V lost 0 bases and J lost 7; bases outside the gene matches: 6. CDR1 is MNHEY and CDR2 is SVGAGI in the germline V gene. The CDR3 consists of 15 residues. CDR3 sequence (DNA): TGTGCCAGCAGTTACTCGGGACAGTCGGCCCAGCCCCAGCATTTT. Amino acids: CASSYSGQSAQPQHF.

This chain uses TRBV7-2 with TRBJ1-2, with 8 bases aligning to TRBD1. Germline trimming cut 5 bases from V and 8 bases from J; bases unmatched to any gene: 13. The CDR3 covers 15 residues. Germline-derived CDR1 and CDR2 are SGHTA and FQGNSA. The CDR3, as DNA: TGTGCCAGCAGCCCGGGGACAGGTCTCGGGGACGGCTACACCTTC. Translation gives CASSPGTGLGDGYTF. Combining the CDR3 with reference TRBV7-2 and TRBJ1-2 gives the whole variable domain GAGVSQSPSNKVTEKGKDVELRCDPISGHTALYWYRQSLGQGLEFLIYFQGNSAPDKSGLPSDRFSAERTGGSVSTLTIQRTQQEDSAVYLCASSPGTGLGDGYTFGSGTRLTVV.

This clonotype was seen a handful of times. The chain carries TRBV6-6 and TRBJ2-7, with 9 bases that match TRBD1. The V gene's germline CDR1 is MNHNY and CDR2 SVGAGI (reference sequence). The V gene end was trimmed by 6 bases and the J gene end by 3 bases; junction bases not matched to a gene: 3. The CDR3 is made up of 13 amino acids. CDR3 protein: CASRWTGDYEQYF. DNA of the CDR3: TGTGCCAGCAGGTGGACAGGGGACTACGAGCAGTACTTC.

This clonotype was picked up a small number of times. This chain connects TRBV15 to TRBJ1-3; 8 nucleotides align to TRBD1. The CDR3 is 18 residues long. V shed 0 bases, J shed 3 bases, and the junction held 10 bases outside the gene matches. Germline assignment: CDR1 LNHNV and CDR2 YYDKDF (reference sequence). The DNA for the CDR3 is TGTGCCACCAGCAGAGACTCCCAGGGGGCGTGGAATGGAAACACCATATATTTT. As protein: CATSRDSQGAWNGNTIYF.

The CDR3 loop reads CATRSTGRGTQYF. CDR3 nucleotide sequence: TGTGCCACCCGAAGCACGGGACGCGGGACCCAGTACTTC. The V gene is TRBV6-5, the J gene TRBJ2-5; the D gene could be TRBD1 or TRBD2 (5 bases each). Trimming shortened V by 10 bases and J by 7 bases, and 19 bases separated the two germline ends. Germline loops: CDR1 MNHEY, CDR2 SVGAGI. The CDR3 loop spans 13 amino acids.

This sequence joins TRBV25-1 and TRBJ2-7; either TRBD1 or TRBD2 may fit D (7 bases each). The CDR3 extends over 14 amino acids. V dropped 6 bases and J dropped 0 bases, with 12 bases sitting between them. Per germline, CDR1 MGHDK and CDR2 SYGVNS. The chain's CDR3 is CASRQGGTSYEQYF. The DNA of the CDR3 is TGTGCCAGCAGGCAGGGGGGGACCTCCTACGAGCAGTACTTC.

This clonotype has a handful of counts. This rearrangement joins TRBV5-1 to TRBJ1-4; no reliable D call. The CDR3 runs 15 residues. V lost 0 bases, J lost 8 bases, and 14 bases lay in between. CDR1 and CDR2 (germline): SGHRS, YFSETQ. CDR3 coding DNA: TGCGCCAGCAGCTTGGAGGCCTATCCCTTAGAAAAACTGTTTTTT. Translated: CASSLEAYPLEKLFF. The variable domain in full, with the rest retrieved from reference TRBV5-1 and TRBJ1-4, is KAGVTQTPRYLIKTRGQQVTLSCSPISGHRSVSWYQQTPGQGLQFLFEYFSETQRNKGNFPGRFSGRQFSNSRSEMNVSTLELGDSALYLCASSLEAYPLEKLFFGSGTQLSVL.

The chain couples TRBV5-1 to TRBJ1-1, with a tentative D call TRBD1 (5 bases). V gave up 0 bases and J gave up 11 bases, with 11 bases separating them. The CDR3 has 12 residues. Germline V gene lookup returns CDR1 SGHRS and CDR2 YFSETQ. CDR3 in amino acids: CASSLGRGMAFF. DNA for the CDR3: TGCGCCAGCAGCTTGGGACGGGGCATGGCTTTCTTT.

This clonotype was recorded a few times. The gene calls are TRBV27 and TRBJ1-2; D call uncertain. V was shortened by 1 base and J by 5 bases, with 8 bases between the two germline ends. This CDR3 spans 13 amino acids. Per germline, CDR1 MNHEY and CDR2 SMNVEV (reference sequence). CDR3 coding DNA: TGTGCCAGCAGTTTATATCCAGCGTATGGCTACACCTTC. Its translation: CASSLYPAYGYTF.

The V gene is TRBV24-1, the J gene TRBJ2-5; D is uncertain. CDR1 is KGHDR, CDR2 SFDVKD, per germline. This CDR3 contains 13 residues. The V and J ends lost 7 bases and 5 bases respectively, with 13 bases between them. As DNA, the CDR3 is TGTGCCACCAGGGAGTCGGCAGTGGAGACCCAGTACTTC. This sequence encodes CATRESAVETQYF.

In its sample, this clonotype was seen a few times. V and J are TRBV7-2 and TRBJ1-4; no definite D call. There are 14 residues in the CDR3. V dropped 2 bases and J dropped 0 bases, with 4 bases sitting between them. CDR1 and CDR2 (germline): SGHTA, FQGNSA. The CDR3 protein is CASSLSSTNEKLFF. In DNA, the CDR3 is TGTGCCAGCAGCTTAAGTTCAACTAATGAAAAACTGTTTTTT.

There are a few counts of this clonotype. The chain links TRBV20-1 to TRBJ1-2; D perhaps matches TRBD1 (5 bases). CDR3 length: 14 residues. V was pared by 3 bases and J by 5 bases, with 16 bases between. Germline CDR1 and CDR2: DFQATT and SNEGSKA (reference sequence). This CDR3 is CSASGSTVDYGYTF. Here the CDR3 DNA reads TGCAGTGCTAGCGGGTCGACAGTTGATTATGGCTACACCTTC.